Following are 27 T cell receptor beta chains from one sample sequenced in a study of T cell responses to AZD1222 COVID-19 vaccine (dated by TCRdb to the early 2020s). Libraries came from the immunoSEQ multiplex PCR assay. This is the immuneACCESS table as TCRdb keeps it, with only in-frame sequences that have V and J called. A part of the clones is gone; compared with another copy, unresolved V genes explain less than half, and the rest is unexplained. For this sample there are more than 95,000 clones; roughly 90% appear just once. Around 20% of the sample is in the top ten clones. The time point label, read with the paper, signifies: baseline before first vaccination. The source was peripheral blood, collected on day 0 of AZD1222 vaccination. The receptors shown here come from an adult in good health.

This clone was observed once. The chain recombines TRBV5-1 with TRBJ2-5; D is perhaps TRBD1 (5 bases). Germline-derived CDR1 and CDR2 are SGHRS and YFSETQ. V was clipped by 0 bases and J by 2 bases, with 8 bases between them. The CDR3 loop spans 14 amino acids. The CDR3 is CASSLDRTQETQYF. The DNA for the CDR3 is TGCGCCAGCAGCTTGGACAGGACGCAAGAGACCCAGTACTTC.

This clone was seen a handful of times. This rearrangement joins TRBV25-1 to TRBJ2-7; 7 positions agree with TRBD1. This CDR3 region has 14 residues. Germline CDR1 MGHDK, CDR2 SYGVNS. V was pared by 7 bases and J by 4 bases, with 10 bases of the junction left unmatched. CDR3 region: CASIGGQRSYEQYF. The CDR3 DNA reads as TGTGCCAGCATTGGGGGACAGCGAAGTTACGAGCAGTACTTC.

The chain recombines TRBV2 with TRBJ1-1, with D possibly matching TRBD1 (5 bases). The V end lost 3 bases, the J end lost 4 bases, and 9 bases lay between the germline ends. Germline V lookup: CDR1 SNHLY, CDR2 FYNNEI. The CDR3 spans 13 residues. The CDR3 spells CASSEGGITEAFF. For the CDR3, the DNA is TGTGCCAGCAGTGAGGGGGGGATCACTGAAGCTTTCTTT.

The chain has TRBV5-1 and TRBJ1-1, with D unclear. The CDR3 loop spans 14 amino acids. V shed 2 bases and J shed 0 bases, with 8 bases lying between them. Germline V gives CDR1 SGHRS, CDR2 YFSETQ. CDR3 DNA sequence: TGCGCCAGCAGCTTCGCCGTCATGAACACTGAAGCTTTCTTT. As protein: CASSFAVMNTEAFF.

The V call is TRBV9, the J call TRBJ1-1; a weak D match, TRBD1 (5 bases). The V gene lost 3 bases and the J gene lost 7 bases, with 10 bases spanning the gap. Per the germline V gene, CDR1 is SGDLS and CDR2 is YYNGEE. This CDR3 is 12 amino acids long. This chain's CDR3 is CASSGAGSEAFF. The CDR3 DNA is TGTGCCAGCAGCGGGGCAGGGAGTGAAGCTTTCTTT.

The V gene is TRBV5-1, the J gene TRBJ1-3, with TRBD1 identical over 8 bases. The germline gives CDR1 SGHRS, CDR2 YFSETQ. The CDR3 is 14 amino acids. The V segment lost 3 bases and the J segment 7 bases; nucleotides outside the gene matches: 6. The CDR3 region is CASSSLQGDNTIYF. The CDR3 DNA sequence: TGCGCCAGCAGCTCGTTACAGGGGGACAACACCATATATTTT. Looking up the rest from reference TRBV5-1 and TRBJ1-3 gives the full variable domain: KAGVTQTPRYLIKTRGQQVTLSCSPISGHRSVSWYQQTPGQGLQFLFEYFSETQRNKGNFPGRFSGRQFSNSRSEMNVSTLELGDSALYLCASSSLQGDNTIYFGEGSWLTVV.

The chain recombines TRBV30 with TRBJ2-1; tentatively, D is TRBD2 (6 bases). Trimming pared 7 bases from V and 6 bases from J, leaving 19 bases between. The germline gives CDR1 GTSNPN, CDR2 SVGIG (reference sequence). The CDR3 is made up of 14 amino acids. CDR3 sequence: CASTRSPAPNEQFF. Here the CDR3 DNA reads TGTGCCTCGACTAGGTCGCCGGCCCCCAATGAGCAGTTCTTC.

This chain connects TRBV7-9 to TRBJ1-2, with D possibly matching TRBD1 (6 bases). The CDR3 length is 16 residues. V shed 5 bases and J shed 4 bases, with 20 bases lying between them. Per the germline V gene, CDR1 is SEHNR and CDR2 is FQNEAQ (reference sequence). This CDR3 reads CASSGRMDSLTYGYTF. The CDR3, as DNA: TGTGCCAGCAGCGGCCGTATGGACAGCCTAACCTATGGCTACACCTTC.

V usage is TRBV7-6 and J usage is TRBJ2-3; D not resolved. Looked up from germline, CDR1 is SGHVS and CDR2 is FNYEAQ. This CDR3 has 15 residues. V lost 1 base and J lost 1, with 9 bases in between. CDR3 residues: CASSLDPARTDTQYF. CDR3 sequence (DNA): TGTGCCAGCAGCTTAGATCCTGCACGCACAGATACGCAGTATTTT. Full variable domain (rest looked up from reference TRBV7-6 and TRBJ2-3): GAGVSQSPRYKVTKRGQDVALRCDPISGHVSLYWYRQALGQGPEFLTYFNYEAQQDKSGLPNDRFSAERPEGSISTLTIQRTEQRDSAMYRCASSLDPARTDTQYFGPGTRLTVL.

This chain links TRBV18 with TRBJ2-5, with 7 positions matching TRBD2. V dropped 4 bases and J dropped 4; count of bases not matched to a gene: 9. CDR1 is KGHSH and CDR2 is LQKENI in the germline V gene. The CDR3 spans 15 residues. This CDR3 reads CASSRSPRGGETQYF. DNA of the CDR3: TGTGCCAGCTCACGGTCCCCCCGCGGGGGAGAGACCCAGTACTTC.

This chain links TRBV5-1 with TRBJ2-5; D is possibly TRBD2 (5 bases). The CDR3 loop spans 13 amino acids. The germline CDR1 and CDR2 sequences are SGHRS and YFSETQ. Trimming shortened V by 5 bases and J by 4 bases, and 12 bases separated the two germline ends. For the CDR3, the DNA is TGCGCCAGCAGTCTCGGGATGTCAGAGACCCAGTACTTC. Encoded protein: CASSLGMSETQYF.

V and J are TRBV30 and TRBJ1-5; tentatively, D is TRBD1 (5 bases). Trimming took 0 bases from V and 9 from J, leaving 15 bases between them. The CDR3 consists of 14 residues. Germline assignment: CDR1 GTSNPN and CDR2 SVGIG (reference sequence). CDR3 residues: CAWSVPQGQGPQHF. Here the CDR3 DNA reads TGTGCCTGGAGTGTACCTCAGGGCCAGGGGCCCCAGCATTTT.

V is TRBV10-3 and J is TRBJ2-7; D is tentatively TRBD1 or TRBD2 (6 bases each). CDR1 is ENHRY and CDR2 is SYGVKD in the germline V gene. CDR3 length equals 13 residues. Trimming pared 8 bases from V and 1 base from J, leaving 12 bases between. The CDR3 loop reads CAIGRDTSYEQYF. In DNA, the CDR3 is TGTGCCATCGGGCGGGACACGTCCTACGAGCAGTACTTC.

The CDR3 here is CASSFIPGNTNTGELFF. CDR3 DNA sequence: TGTGCCAGCAGCTTTATTCCAGGGAATACGAACACCGGGGAGCTGTTTTTT. This chain joins TRBV7-9 and TRBJ2-2; tentatively, D is TRBD1 (5 bases). V was clipped by 3 bases and J by 0 bases, with 14 bases between them. Per germline, CDR1 SEHNR and CDR2 FQNEAQ (reference sequence). This CDR3 comprises 17 residues.

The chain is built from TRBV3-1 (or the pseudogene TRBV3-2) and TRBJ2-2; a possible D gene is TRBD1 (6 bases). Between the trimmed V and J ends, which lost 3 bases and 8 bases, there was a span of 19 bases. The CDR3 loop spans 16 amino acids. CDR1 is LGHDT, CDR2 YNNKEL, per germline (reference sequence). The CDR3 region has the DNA TGTGCCAGCAGCCAGTCAGGGTCCAGGGGTCTAGGGGAGCTGTTTTTT. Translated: CASSQSGSRGLGELFF.

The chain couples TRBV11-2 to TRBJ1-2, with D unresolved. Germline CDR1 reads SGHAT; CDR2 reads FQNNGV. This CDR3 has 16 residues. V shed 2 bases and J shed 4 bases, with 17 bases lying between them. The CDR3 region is CASSLSVTVGSYGYTF. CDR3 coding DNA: TGTGCCAGCAGCTTATCGGTGACGGTGGGGAGCTATGGCTACACCTTC.

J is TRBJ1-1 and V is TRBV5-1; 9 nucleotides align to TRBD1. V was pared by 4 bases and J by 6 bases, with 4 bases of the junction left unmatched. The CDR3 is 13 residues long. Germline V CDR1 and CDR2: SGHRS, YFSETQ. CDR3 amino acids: CASSQDRGAEAFF. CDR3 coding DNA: TGCGCCAGCAGCCAGGACAGGGGCGCTGAAGCTTTCTTT. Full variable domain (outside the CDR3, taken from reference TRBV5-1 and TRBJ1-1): KAGVTQTPRYLIKTRGQQVTLSCSPISGHRSVSWYQQTPGQGLQFLFEYFSETQRNKGNFPGRFSGRQFSNSRSEMNVSTLELGDSALYLCASSQDRGAEAFFGQGTRLTVV.

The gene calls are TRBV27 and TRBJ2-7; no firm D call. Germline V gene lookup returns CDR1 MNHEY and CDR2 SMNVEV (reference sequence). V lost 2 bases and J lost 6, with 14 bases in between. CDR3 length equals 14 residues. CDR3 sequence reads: CASSLASPTGEQYF. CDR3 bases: TGTGCCAGCAGTTTAGCCAGTCCTACCGGCGAGCAGTACTTC.

This CDR3 is CASRLGDEQYF. The DNA of the CDR3 is TGTGCCAGCAGGTTGGGGGACGAGCAGTACTTC. This sequence joins TRBV25-1 and TRBJ2-7; perhaps D is TRBD1 or TRBD2 (5 bases each). Germline values: CDR1 MGHDK, CDR2 SYGVNS. This CDR3 is 11 amino acids long. The V end was cut by 6 bases, the J end by 5 bases, with 8 bases between.

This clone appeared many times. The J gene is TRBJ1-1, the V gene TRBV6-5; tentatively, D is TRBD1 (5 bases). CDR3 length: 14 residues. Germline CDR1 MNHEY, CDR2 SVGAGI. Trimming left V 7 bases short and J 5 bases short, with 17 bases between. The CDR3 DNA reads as TGTGCCAGCACCCCACCGGGACTCGGAACTGAAGCTTTCTTT. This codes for CASTPPGLGTEAFF.

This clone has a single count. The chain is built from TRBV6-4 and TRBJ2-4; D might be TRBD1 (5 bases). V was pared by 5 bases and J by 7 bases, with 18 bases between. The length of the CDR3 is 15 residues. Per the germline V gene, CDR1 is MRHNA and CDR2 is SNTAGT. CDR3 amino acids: CASSFPRWGQNIQYF. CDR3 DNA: TGTGCCAGCAGTTTTCCCCGGTGGGGCCAGAACATTCAGTACTTC.

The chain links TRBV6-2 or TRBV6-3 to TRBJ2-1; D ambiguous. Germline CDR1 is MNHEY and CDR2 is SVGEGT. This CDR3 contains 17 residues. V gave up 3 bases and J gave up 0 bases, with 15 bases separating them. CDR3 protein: CASSYAKESSSYNEQFF. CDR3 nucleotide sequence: TGTGCCAGCAGTTATGCAAAGGAGTCCAGCTCCTACAATGAGCAGTTCTTC.

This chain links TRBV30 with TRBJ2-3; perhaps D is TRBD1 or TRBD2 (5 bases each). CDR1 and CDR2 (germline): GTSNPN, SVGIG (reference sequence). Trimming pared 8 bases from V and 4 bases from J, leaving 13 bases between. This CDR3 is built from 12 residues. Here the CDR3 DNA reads TGTGCCGGGGACCGACTCGCAGATACGCAGTATTTT. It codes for CAGDRLADTQYF. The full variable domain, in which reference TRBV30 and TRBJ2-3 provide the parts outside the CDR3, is SQTIHQWPATLVQPVGSPLSLECTVEGTSNPNLYWYRQAAGRGLQLLFYSVGIGQISSEVPQNLSASRPQDRQFILSSKKLLLSDSGFYLCAGDRLADTQYFGPGTRLTVL.

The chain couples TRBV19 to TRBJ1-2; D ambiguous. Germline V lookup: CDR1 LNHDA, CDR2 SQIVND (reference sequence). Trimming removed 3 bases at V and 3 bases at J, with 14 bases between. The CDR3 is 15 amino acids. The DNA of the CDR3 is TGTGCCAGTAGTATCGGGATGAGGGCCGACTATGGCTACACCTTC. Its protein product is CASSIGMRADYGYTF.

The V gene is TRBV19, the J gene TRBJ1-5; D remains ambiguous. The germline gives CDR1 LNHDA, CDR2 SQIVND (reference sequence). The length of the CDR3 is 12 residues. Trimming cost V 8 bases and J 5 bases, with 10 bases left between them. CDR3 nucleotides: TGTGCCAGTCGAAGGGAGGATCAGCCCCAGCATTTT. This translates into CASRREDQPQHF.

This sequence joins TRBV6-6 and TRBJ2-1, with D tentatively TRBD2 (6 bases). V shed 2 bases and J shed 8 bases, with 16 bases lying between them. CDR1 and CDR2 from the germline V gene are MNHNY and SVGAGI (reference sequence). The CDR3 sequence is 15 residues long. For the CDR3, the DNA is TGTGCCAGCAGTTACAGGGAGACTAGTGGCTATGAGCAGTTCTTC. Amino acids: CASSYRETSGYEQFF.

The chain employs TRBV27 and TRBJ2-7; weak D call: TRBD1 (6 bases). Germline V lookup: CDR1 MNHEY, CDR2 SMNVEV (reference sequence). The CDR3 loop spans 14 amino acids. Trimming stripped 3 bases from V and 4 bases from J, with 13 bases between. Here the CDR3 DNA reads TGTGCCAGCAGTTTGGGCAGGGGAGATTACGAGCAGTACTTC. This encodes CASSLGRGDYEQYF.